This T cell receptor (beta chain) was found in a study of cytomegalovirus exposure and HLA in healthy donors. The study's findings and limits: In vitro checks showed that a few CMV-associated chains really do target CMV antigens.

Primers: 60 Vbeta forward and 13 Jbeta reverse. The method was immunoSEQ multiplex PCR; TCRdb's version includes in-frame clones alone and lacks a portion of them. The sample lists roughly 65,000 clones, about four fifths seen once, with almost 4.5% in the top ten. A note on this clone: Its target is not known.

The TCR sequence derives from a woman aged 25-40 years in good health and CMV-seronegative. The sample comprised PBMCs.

CDR3 sequence reads: CASSLGLPQETQYF. DNA for the CDR3: TGTGCCAGCAGCCTCGGACTGCCTCAAGAGACCCAGTACTTC. This chain connects TRBV5-4 to TRBJ2-5; the D gene is possibly TRBD2 (5 bases). This CDR3 is 14 amino acids long. Germline-derived CDR1 and CDR2 are SGHNT and YYREEE (reference sequence). V lost 4 bases, J lost 2 bases, and 12 bases lay in between. Combining the CDR3 with reference TRBV5-4 and TRBJ2-5 gives the whole variable domain ETGVTQSPTHLIKTRGQQVTLRCSSQSGHNTVSWYQQALGQGPQFIFQYYREEENGRGNFPPRFSGLQFPNYSSELNVNALELDDSALYLCASSLGLPQETQYFGPGTRLLVL.